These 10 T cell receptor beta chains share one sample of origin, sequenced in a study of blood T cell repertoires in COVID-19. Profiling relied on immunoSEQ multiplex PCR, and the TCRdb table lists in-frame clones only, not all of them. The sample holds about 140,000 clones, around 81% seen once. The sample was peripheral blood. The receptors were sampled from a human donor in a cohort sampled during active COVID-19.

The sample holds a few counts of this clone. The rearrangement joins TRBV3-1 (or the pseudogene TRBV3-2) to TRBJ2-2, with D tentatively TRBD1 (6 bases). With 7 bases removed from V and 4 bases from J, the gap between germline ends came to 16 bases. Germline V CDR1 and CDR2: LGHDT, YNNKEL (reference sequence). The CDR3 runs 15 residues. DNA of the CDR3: TGTGCCAGCAATCCGGGACACGCCTTCACCGGGGAGCTGTTTTTT. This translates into CASNPGHAFTGELFF.

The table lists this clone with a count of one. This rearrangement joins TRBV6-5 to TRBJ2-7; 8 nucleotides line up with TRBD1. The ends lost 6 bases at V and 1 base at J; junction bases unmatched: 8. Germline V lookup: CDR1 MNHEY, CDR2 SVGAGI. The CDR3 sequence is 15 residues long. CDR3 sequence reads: CASSPGWTGSYEQYF. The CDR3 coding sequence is TGTGCCAGCAGCCCAGGGTGGACAGGGTCCTACGAGCAGTACTTC.

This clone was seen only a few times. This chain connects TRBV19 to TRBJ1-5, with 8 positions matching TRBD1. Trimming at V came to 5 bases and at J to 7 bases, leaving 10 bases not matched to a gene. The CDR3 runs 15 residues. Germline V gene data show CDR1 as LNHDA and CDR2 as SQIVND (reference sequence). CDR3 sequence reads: CASSWPGGAGQPQHF. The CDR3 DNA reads TGTGCCAGTAGTTGGCCAGGGGGCGCCGGACAGCCCCAGCATTTT.

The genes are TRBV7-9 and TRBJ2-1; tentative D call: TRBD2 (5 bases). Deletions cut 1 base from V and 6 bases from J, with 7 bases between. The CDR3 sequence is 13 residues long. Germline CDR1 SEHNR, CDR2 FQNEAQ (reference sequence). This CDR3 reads CASSLGTLNEQFF. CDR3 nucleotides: TGTGCCAGCAGCTTAGGGACTCTCAATGAGCAGTTCTTC. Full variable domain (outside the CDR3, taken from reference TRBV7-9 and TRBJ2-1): DTGVSQNPRHKITKRGQNVTFRCDPISEHNRLYWYRQTLGQGPEFLTYFQNEAQLEKSRLLSDRFSAERPKGSFSTLEIQRTEQGDSAMYLCASSLGTLNEQFFGPGTRLTVL.

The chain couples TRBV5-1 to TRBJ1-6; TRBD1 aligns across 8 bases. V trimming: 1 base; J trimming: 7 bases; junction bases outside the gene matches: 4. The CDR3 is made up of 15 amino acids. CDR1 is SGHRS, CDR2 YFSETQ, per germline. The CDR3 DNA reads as TGCGCCAGCAGCTTGACAGGGGGAGAGAATTCACCCCTCCACTTT. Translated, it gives CASSLTGGENSPLHF. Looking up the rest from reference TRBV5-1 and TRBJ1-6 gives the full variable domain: KAGVTQTPRYLIKTRGQQVTLSCSPISGHRSVSWYQQTPGQGLQFLFEYFSETQRNKGNFPGRFSGRQFSNSRSEMNVSTLELGDSALYLCASSLTGGENSPLHFGNGTRLTVT.

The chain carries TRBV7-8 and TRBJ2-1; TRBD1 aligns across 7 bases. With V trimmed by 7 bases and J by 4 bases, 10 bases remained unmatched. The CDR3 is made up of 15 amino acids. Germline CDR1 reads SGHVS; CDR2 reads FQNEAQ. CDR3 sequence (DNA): TGTGCCAGCAACATAGCCGGGACAGAGTACAATGAGCAGTTCTTC. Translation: CASNIAGTEYNEQFF.

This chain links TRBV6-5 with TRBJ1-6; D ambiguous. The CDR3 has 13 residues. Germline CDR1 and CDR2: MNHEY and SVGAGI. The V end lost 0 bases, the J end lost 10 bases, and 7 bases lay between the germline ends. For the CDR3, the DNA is TGTGCCAGCAGTTACTCGGGGAGCTCACCCCTCCACTTT. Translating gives CASSYSGSSPLHF.

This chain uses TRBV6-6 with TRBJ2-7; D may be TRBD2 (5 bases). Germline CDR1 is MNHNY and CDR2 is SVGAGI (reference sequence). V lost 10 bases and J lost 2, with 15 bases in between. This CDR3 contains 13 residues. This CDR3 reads CATRPDGTYEQYF. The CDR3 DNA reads TGTGCCACCCGCCCTGACGGGACCTACGAGCAGTACTTC.

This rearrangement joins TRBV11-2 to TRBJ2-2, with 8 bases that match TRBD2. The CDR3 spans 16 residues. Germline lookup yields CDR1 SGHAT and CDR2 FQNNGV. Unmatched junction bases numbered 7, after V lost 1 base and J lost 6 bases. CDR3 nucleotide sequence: TGTGCCAGCAGCTTAGCCGCGGGAGGACTTTCCGGGGAGCTGTTTTTT. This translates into CASSLAAGGLSGELFF.

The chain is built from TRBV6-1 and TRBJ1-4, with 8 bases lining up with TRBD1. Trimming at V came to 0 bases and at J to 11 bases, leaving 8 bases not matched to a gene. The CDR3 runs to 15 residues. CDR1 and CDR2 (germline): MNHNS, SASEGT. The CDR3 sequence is CASSEAPAGGVKLFF. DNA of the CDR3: TGTGCCAGCAGTGAAGCGCCGGCAGGGGGCGTGAAACTGTTTTTT.